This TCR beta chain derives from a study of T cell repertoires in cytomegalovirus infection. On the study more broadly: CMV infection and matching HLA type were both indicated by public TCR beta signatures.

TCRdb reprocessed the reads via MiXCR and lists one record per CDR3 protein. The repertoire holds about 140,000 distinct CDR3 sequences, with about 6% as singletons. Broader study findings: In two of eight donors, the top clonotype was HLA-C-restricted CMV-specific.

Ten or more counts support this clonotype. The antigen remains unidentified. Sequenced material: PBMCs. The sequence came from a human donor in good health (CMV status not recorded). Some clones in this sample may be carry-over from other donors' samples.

The CDR3 region has the DNA TGTGCCAGCAGCTTGGGGACTACGACCTACAATGAGCAGTTCTTC. Its translation: CASSLGTTTYNEQFF. The chain employs TRBV7-3 and TRBJ2-1; 7 nucleotides agree with TRBD2. The germline CDR1 and CDR2 sequences are SGHTA and FQGTGA. The CDR3 extends over 15 amino acids. Trimming cost V 3 bases and J 2 bases; bases outside gene matches: 4.